A selection of T cell receptor beta chains follows, all from one sample in a study of blood T cell repertoires in COVID-19. TCRdb's copy holds only in-frame clones and misses some; the assay was immunoSEQ multiplex PCR. The table records about 120,000 clones, around 90% of them present only once. Material: peripheral blood. These receptors originate from a woman in her fifties or sixties with COVID-19, enrolled during active disease. The CDR3 runs from the conserved cysteine through the conserved F or W. The D gene is left open where the match is weak. Size values are once, few and many counts, or a class for expanded clones, and some rows have none.

D gene: TRBD1
clone size: once
V gene: TRBV7-9
J gene: TRBJ2-2
CDR3 DNA: TGTGCCAGCAGCCCATACAGGGGCTCCGGGGAGCTGTTTTTT
CDR3 protein: CASSPYRGSGELFF

D gene: -
clone size: -
V gene: TRBV7-9
J gene: TRBJ2-3
CDR3 DNA: TGTGCCACACCCCTCGGAAATCAGGCTACAGATACGCAGTATTTT
CDR3 protein: CATPLGNQATDTQYF

D gene: -
clone size: -
V gene: TRBV19
J gene: TRBJ1-2
CDR3 DNA: TGTGCCAGTAGTGATATGGGAGGGAACTATGGCTACACCTTC
CDR3 protein: CASSDMGGNYGYTF

D gene: TRBD2
clone size: -
V gene: TRBV7-3
J gene: TRBJ2-3
CDR3 DNA: TGTGCCAGCAGCTTATGGGGGGGAGGTACAGATACGCAGTATTTT
CDR3 protein: CASSLWGGGTDTQYF

D gene: -
clone size: -
V gene: TRBV9
J gene: TRBJ1-5
CDR3 DNA: TGTGCCAGCAGCGAGGTTGGCTCCGGGCAGCCCCAGCATTTT
CDR3 protein: CASSEVGSGQPQHF

D gene: -
clone size: -
V gene: TRBV30
J gene: TRBJ1-3
CDR3 DNA: TGTGCCTGGAGGGACAGAAACTCTGGAAACACCATATATTTT
CDR3 protein: CAWRDRNSGNTIYF

D gene: TRBD1
clone size: -
V gene: TRBV5-6
J gene: TRBJ1-1
CDR3 DNA: TGTGCCAGCACCCCCTCGACAGGGCTGGGCACTGAAGCTTTCTTT
CDR3 protein: CASTPSTGLGTEAFF

D gene: TRBD1
clone size: -
V gene: TRBV2
J gene: TRBJ1-1
CDR3 DNA: TGTGCCAGCAGTGTATGGGGGACAGGGGGTTTGGCTGAAGCTTTCTTT
CDR3 protein: CASSVWGTGGLAEAFF

D gene: -
clone size: -
V gene: TRBV9
J gene: TRBJ2-1
CDR3 DNA: TGTGCCAGCAGCGCGTCCCTCGGGACACCATACAATGAGCAGTTCTTC
CDR3 protein: CASSASLGTPYNEQFF

D gene: -
clone size: -
V gene: TRBV2
J gene: TRBJ1-5
CDR3 DNA: TGTGCCAGCAGTGAACGTGAGGCGGGGGGCCAGCCCCAGCATTTT
CDR3 protein: CASSEREAGGQPQHF

D gene: TRBD1
clone size: -
V gene: TRBV29-1
J gene: TRBJ2-1
CDR3 DNA: TGCAGCGTTGATCCCACAGGGGGCGCCTACAATGAGCAGTTCTTC
CDR3 protein: CSVDPTGGAYNEQFF

D gene: -
clone size: -
V gene: TRBV11-2
J gene: TRBJ1-5
CDR3 DNA: TGTGCCAGCAGCTTAGATCGGGGTCCACAGCATTTT
CDR3 protein: CASSLDRGPQHF

D gene: -
clone size: -
V gene: TRBV2
J gene: TRBJ1-2
CDR3 DNA: TGTGCCAGCAGGACGACAGCTAACTATGGCTACACCTTC
CDR3 protein: CASRTTANYGYTF

D gene: -
clone size: -
V gene: TRBV18
J gene: TRBJ2-3
CDR3 DNA: TGTGCCAGCTCACCACCTCGGAGAAGTAGCACAGATACGCAGTATTTT
CDR3 protein: CASSPPRRSSTDTQYF

D gene: TRBD1
clone size: -
V gene: TRBV6-5
J gene: TRBJ2-7
CDR3 DNA: TGTGCCAGCAGTTACGACAGGGTTAACGAGCAGTACTTC
CDR3 protein: CASSYDRVNEQYF

D gene: TRBD2
clone size: -
V gene: TRBV13
J gene: TRBJ2-3
CDR3 DNA: TGTGCCAGCAGCTCCCAGGGGGTAGCGGGGGGCCACACAGATACGCAGTATTTT
CDR3 protein: CASSSQGVAGGHTDTQYF

D gene: -
clone size: -
V gene: TRBV19
J gene: TRBJ1-5
CDR3 DNA: TGTGCCAGTAGTATTTCGTCAGGACTGTTTTCGGGCAATCAGCCCCAGCATTTT
CDR3 protein: CASSISSGLFSGNQPQHF

D gene: TRBD2
clone size: -
V gene: TRBV24-1
J gene: TRBJ2-3
CDR3 DNA: TGTGCCACCAGTGATGCTGGACTAGCGGGGCCCGGAGATACGCAGTATTTT
CDR3 protein: CATSDAGLAGPGDTQYF

D gene: -
clone size: -
V gene: TRBV3-1/TRBV3-2
J gene: TRBJ2-7
CDR3 DNA: TGTGCCAGCAGCCAACAACCGGGAGCCTACGAGCAGTACTTC
CDR3 protein: CASSQQPGAYEQYF

D gene: TRBD1
clone size: -
V gene: TRBV5-1
J gene: TRBJ1-6
CDR3 DNA: TGCGCCAGCAGCTTGGAAGGGACAGACTATAATTCACCCCTCCACTTT
CDR3 protein: CASSLEGTDYNSPLHF

D gene: TRBD1
clone size: once
V gene: TRBV18
J gene: TRBJ2-5
CDR3 DNA: TGTGCCAGCTCACCACCGCCCGGGACAGGGCGGGAGACCCAGTACTTC
CDR3 protein: CASSPPPGTGRETQYF

D gene: -
clone size: -
V gene: TRBV18
J gene: TRBJ1-1
CDR3 DNA: TGTGCCAGCTCACCACCGTATGCACAGGACACTGAAGCTTTCTTT
CDR3 protein: CASSPPYAQDTEAFF

D gene: TRBD2
clone size: -
V gene: TRBV4-2
J gene: TRBJ2-7
CDR3 DNA: TGTGCCAGCAGCCAAGATGCTCCTAGCGGGTCCCTGAGCTCCTACGAGCAGTACTTC
CDR3 protein: CASSQDAPSGSLSSYEQYF

D gene: TRBD1
clone size: -
V gene: TRBV4-1
J gene: TRBJ1-4
CDR3 DNA: TGCGCCAGCAGCCAAACCGCAAGGACAGGGACTAATGAAAAACTGTTTTTT
CDR3 protein: CASSQTARTGTNEKLFF

D gene: -
clone size: -
V gene: TRBV3-1/TRBV3-2
J gene: TRBJ2-7
CDR3 DNA: TGTGCCAGCAGCCAACAGGGTGACAGCCACGAGCAGTACTTC
CDR3 protein: CASSQQGDSHEQYF

D gene: TRBD1
clone size: -
V gene: TRBV5-4
J gene: TRBJ2-7
CDR3 DNA: TGTGCCAGCAGCTCCGGGACAGGGTCCTACGAGCAGTACTTC
CDR3 protein: CASSSGTGSYEQYF

D gene: -
clone size: -
V gene: TRBV6-2/TRBV6-3
J gene: TRBJ1-3
CDR3 DNA: TGTGCCAGCAGCCAGGGGTGGAGAAACACCATATATTTT
CDR3 protein: CASSQGWRNTIYF

D gene: -
clone size: few
V gene: TRBV6-5
J gene: TRBJ1-5
CDR3 DNA: TGTGCCAGCAGGTCAGGGGATCAGCCCCAGCATTTT
CDR3 protein: CASRSGDQPQHF

D gene: TRBD1
clone size: -
V gene: TRBV30
J gene: TRBJ2-5
CDR3 DNA: TGTGCCAGTAACAGGGGGCGACAAGAGACCCAGTACTTC
CDR3 protein: CASNRGRQETQYF

D gene: -
clone size: -
V gene: TRBV6-2/TRBV6-3
J gene: TRBJ2-1
CDR3 DNA: TGTGCCAGCAGTTACTTGTACAGCCTACAGTTCTTC
CDR3 protein: CASSYLYSLQFF

D gene: TRBD1
clone size: -
V gene: TRBV24-1
J gene: TRBJ2-5
CDR3 DNA: TGTGCCACCAGCGACAGGGACCAAGAGACCCAGTACTTC
CDR3 protein: CATSDRDQETQYF

D gene: -
clone size: -
V gene: TRBV6-5
J gene: TRBJ2-7
CDR3 DNA: TGTGCCAGCAGTTACTCGACGCTAGCGATCGAGCAGTACTTC
CDR3 protein: CASSYSTLAIEQYF

D gene: -
clone size: -
V gene: TRBV11-3
J gene: TRBJ2-2
CDR3 DNA: TGTGCCAGCAGCCGCGCGGGGACCGGGGAGCTGTTTTTT
CDR3 protein: CASSRAGTGELFF

D gene: -
clone size: once
V gene: TRBV4-2
J gene: TRBJ1-2
CDR3 DNA: TGTGCCAGCAGCCAAGCCCCGACAGAAGATGGCTACACCTTC
CDR3 protein: CASSQAPTEDGYTF

D gene: -
clone size: -
V gene: TRBV12-3/TRBV12-4
J gene: TRBJ1-4
CDR3 DNA: TGTGCCAGCAGGCCAACAGGGTATGAAAAACTGTTTTTT
CDR3 protein: CASRPTGYEKLFF

D gene: TRBD2
clone size: -
V gene: TRBV5-1
J gene: TRBJ2-5
CDR3 DNA: TGCGCCAGCGGGGTAGCGGGGGCCCTCCAAGAGACCCAGTACTTC
CDR3 protein: CASGVAGALQETQYF

D gene: TRBD2
clone size: -
V gene: TRBV7-2
J gene: TRBJ2-1
CDR3 DNA: TGTGCCAGCAGCGTTAAACCGGGACTAGCGGGGGTATACAATGAGCAGTTCTTC
CDR3 protein: CASSVKPGLAGVYNEQFF

D gene: TRBD1
clone size: -
V gene: TRBV4-3
J gene: TRBJ1-2
CDR3 DNA: TGCGCCAGCAGCCAAGGGACAGGGGTTAGGGGCTACACCTTC
CDR3 protein: CASSQGTGVRGYTF

D gene: TRBD1
clone size: -
V gene: TRBV10-3
J gene: TRBJ2-3
CDR3 DNA: TGTGCCATCAGTGATTCTCTTCAGGGGGCCACAGATACGCAGTATTTT
CDR3 protein: CAISDSLQGATDTQYF

D gene: -
clone size: -
V gene: TRBV4-1
J gene: TRBJ2-3
CDR3 DNA: TGCGCCAGCAGCCAGATCACTGATACAGATACGCAGTATTTT
CDR3 protein: CASSQITDTDTQYF

D gene: TRBD1
clone size: few
V gene: TRBV6-5
J gene: TRBJ1-1
CDR3 DNA: TGTGCCAGCAGTTCCGAGGGACAGGGGAACACTGAAGCTTTCTTT
CDR3 protein: CASSSEGQGNTEAFF

D gene: TRBD1
clone size: -
V gene: TRBV7-2
J gene: TRBJ1-4
CDR3 DNA: TGTGCCAGCAGCTCCGCCGGGACAGGGGGGTCAAGTGGAAAACTGTTTTTT
CDR3 protein: CASSSAGTGGSSGKLFF

D gene: TRBD1
clone size: few
V gene: TRBV6-5
J gene: TRBJ2-1
CDR3 DNA: TGTGCCAGCAAGATCGGACAGGGGGCTAAAGAGCAGTTCTTC
CDR3 protein: CASKIGQGAKEQFF

D gene: -
clone size: -
V gene: TRBV10-3
J gene: TRBJ2-7
CDR3 DNA: TGTGCCATCAGTCAGGGTAACTACGAGCAGTACTTC
CDR3 protein: CAISQGNYEQYF

D gene: -
clone size: -
V gene: TRBV20-1
J gene: TRBJ1-2
CDR3 DNA: TGCAGTGCTCCGGGAGTCGATGGCTACACCTTC
CDR3 protein: CSAPGVDGYTF

D gene: TRBD1
clone size: -
V gene: TRBV9
J gene: TRBJ2-2
CDR3 DNA: TGTGCCAGCAGCGAAACAGGGGCCCTCACCGGGGAGCTGTTTTTT
CDR3 protein: CASSETGALTGELFF

D gene: TRBD2
clone size: -
V gene: TRBV7-9
J gene: TRBJ2-7
CDR3 DNA: TGTGCCAGCATCAAATTCGGCGGGGGGGCCTTGAGCTCCTACGAGCAGTACTTC
CDR3 protein: CASIKFGGGALSSYEQYF

D gene: -
clone size: -
V gene: TRBV7-2
J gene: TRBJ1-2
CDR3 DNA: TGTGCCAGCAGCTTTACAGCCACTAACTATGGCTACACCTTC
CDR3 protein: CASSFTATNYGYTF

D gene: TRBD1
clone size: -
V gene: TRBV19
J gene: TRBJ1-3
CDR3 DNA: TGTGCCAGCAGGGGCAGGGGGAGGATTGCATCCTCTGGAAACACCATATATTTT
CDR3 protein: CASRGRGRIASSGNTIYF

D gene: TRBD1
clone size: -
V gene: TRBV5-1
J gene: TRBJ1-2
CDR3 DNA: TGCGCCAGCAGCTTAACAGGGGGCCGCGACGGCTACACCTTC
CDR3 protein: CASSLTGGRDGYTF

D gene: -
clone size: -
V gene: TRBV2
J gene: TRBJ2-7
CDR3 DNA: TGTGCCAGCAGTGAGGACAGCGGTTCCCTTAATGAGCAGTACTTC
CDR3 protein: CASSEDSGSLNEQYF

D gene: TRBD1
clone size: -
V gene: TRBV7-3
J gene: TRBJ1-2
CDR3 DNA: TGTGCCAGCAGCTTTAAGGGGGCCGGCGCGACACGGGGCTACACCTTC
CDR3 protein: CASSFKGAGATRGYTF

D gene: -
clone size: -
V gene: TRBV3-1/TRBV3-2
J gene: TRBJ1-2
CDR3 DNA: TGTGCCAGCAGCCAAGATCCACAGGGACGCTACACCTTC
CDR3 protein: CASSQDPQGRYTF

D gene: -
clone size: -
V gene: TRBV10-1
J gene: TRBJ1-2
CDR3 DNA: TGCGCCAGCCGGAAGGCGGGGTTGGCTCACTATGGCTACACCTTC
CDR3 protein: CASRKAGLAHYGYTF